The next 30 T cell receptor beta chains were all read from a single sample in a study of blood T cell repertoires in COVID-19. Measured with immunoSEQ multiplex PCR; TCRdb has only the in-frame clones, and not every one. In the table there are 310,000 or so clones, around 86% of which are singletons. The source material was peripheral blood. Receptors originate from a man aged 45-60 years with active or convalescent COVID-19.

CDR3 coding DNA: TGTGCCAGTAGTATTGTAGCTGTCGATCAGCCCCAGCATTTT. Its protein is CASSIVAVDQPQHF. The chain combines TRBV19 with TRBJ1-5; D is undetermined. The CDR3 is 14 residues long. Germline CDR1 is LNHDA and CDR2 is SQIVND (reference sequence). The V and J ends lost 3 bases and 5 bases respectively, with 11 bases between them.

This chain links TRBV2 with TRBJ2-2, with TRBD1 as a possible D gene (6 bases). This CDR3 is 15 amino acids long. The germline CDR1 and CDR2 sequences are SNHLY and FYNNEI. Trimming pared 4 bases from V and 5 bases from J, leaving 14 bases between. The CDR3 DNA follows: TGTGCCAGCAGTGCTGCAGGGGTCATGACCGGGGAGCTGTTTTTT. Protein product: CASSAAGVMTGELFF.

The chain uses TRBV29-1 and TRBJ2-1; a possible D gene is TRBD2 (7 bases). Germline CDR1 SQVTM, CDR2 ANQGSEA. The CDR3 spans 15 residues. The V gene lost 8 bases and the J gene lost 2 bases, with 19 bases spanning the gap. CDR3: CSSGGGGSTYNEQFF. CDR3 sequence (DNA): TGCAGCTCTGGGGGCGGGGGTAGTACCTACAATGAGCAGTTCTTC.

This chain connects TRBV24-1 to TRBJ2-1, with 7 bases identical to TRBD2. Germline CDR1 is KGHDR and CDR2 is SFDVKD. V was clipped by 4 bases and J by 5 bases; unmatched bases: 10. The CDR3 covers 16 residues. CDR3 region: CATSDPSGPRNNEQFF. The DNA for the CDR3 is TGTGCCACCAGTGACCCTAGCGGACCCAGAAACAATGAGCAGTTCTTC.

This rearrangement joins TRBV18 to TRBJ1-5; D gene ambiguous. The CDR3 loop spans 16 amino acids. CDR1 and CDR2 from the germline V gene are KGHSH and LQKENI. Trimming left V 1 base short and J 8 bases short, with 18 bases between. CDR3 sequence reads: CASSPQNLPTMEPQHF. The CDR3 nucleotides read TGTGCCAGCTCACCACAAAATCTGCCGACTATGGAGCCCCAGCATTTT.

The sample holds one count of this clone. V gene TRBV19 combines with J gene TRBJ1-5; D is undetermined. V was pared by 5 bases and J by 6 bases, with 17 bases between. Per the germline V gene, CDR1 is LNHDA and CDR2 is SQIVND (reference sequence). This CDR3 contains 15 residues. The CDR3: CASSPPGPSGQPQHF. In DNA, the CDR3 is TGTGCCAGTAGTCCCCCTGGTCCCTCCGGTCAGCCCCAGCATTTT.

The chain recombines TRBV6-5 with TRBJ1-1, with 7 nucleotides matching TRBD1. The germline gives CDR1 MNHEY, CDR2 SVGAGI. The CDR3 spans 13 residues. The V segment lost 7 bases and the J segment 1 base; nucleotides outside the gene matches: 3. The CDR3 here is CASTRTGNTEAFF. Here the CDR3 DNA reads TGTGCCAGCACCAGGACAGGGAACACTGAAGCTTTCTTT.

V usage is TRBV5-8 and J usage is TRBJ1-5, with TRBD1 as a possible D gene (6 bases). There are 19 residues in the CDR3. The germline CDR1 and CDR2 sequences are SGHTS and YDEGEE. V was shortened by 0 bases and J by 0 bases, with 19 bases between the two germline ends. The CDR3 here is CASSLEGESWGRSNQPQHF. The CDR3 DNA sequence: TGTGCCAGCAGCTTGGAGGGAGAAAGTTGGGGGCGTAGCAATCAGCCCCAGCATTTT.

The chain links TRBV10-1 to TRBJ2-1, with TRBD2 matching over 10 bases. The CDR3 extends over 16 amino acids. V was clipped by 3 bases and J by 2 bases; unmatched bases: 4. Germline assignment: CDR1 WNHNN and CDR2 SYGVQD (reference sequence). The CDR3 DNA follows: TGCGCCAGCAGTGAAAGCGGGAGGGGGACCTACAATGAGCAGTTCTTC. This sequence encodes CASSESGRGTYNEQFF.

The genes are TRBV23-1 and TRBJ2-7; TRBD2 aligns across 9 bases. TRBV23-1 is an ORF; its function is uncertain. The CDR3 spans 14 residues. V shed 0 bases, J shed 4 bases, and the junction held 1 base outside the gene matches. Here the CDR3 reads CASSQSSGSYEQYF. The CDR3, as DNA: TGCGCCAGCAGTCAATCTAGCGGGAGTTACGAGCAGTACTTC.

This clone was counted a few times. V and J are TRBV2 and TRBJ1-2, with D possibly matching TRBD1 (6 bases). This CDR3 contains 13 residues. Germline V gene lookup returns CDR1 SNHLY and CDR2 FYNNEI. Trimming took 4 bases from V and 7 from J, leaving 13 bases between them. In DNA form, the CDR3 reads TGTGCCAGCAGTGTCGGACAGTCCGGTGGCTACACCTTC. Translation: CASSVGQSGGYTF.

V is TRBV2 and J is TRBJ1-5, with D perhaps matching TRBD1 (6 bases). The CDR3 extends over 17 amino acids. The germline gives CDR1 SNHLY, CDR2 FYNNEI. V was trimmed by 4 bases and J by 1 base, leaving 17 bases between them. In DNA form, the CDR3 reads TGTGCCAGCAGTGTTCACAGGGAGAAGGGAAGCAATCAGCCCCAGCATTTT. This translates into CASSVHREKGSNQPQHF. The full variable domain, its missing parts supplied by reference TRBV2 and TRBJ1-5, is EPEVTQTPSHQVTQMGQEVILRCVPISNHLYFYWYRQILGQKVEFLVSFYNNEISEKSEIFDDQFSVERPDGSNFTLKIRSTKLEDSAMYFCASSVHREKGSNQPQHFGDGTRLSIL.

The gene calls are TRBV20-1 and TRBJ1-1, with D perhaps TRBD1 (5 bases). The V gene's germline CDR1 is DFQATT and CDR2 SNEGSKA (reference sequence). The length of the CDR3 is 16 residues. Trimming took off 3 bases at V and 3 bases at J, with 20 bases between the two ends. This CDR3 reads CSASWGSPLGDTEAFF. CDR3 coding DNA: TGCAGTGCTAGTTGGGGCAGCCCATTAGGTGACACTGAAGCTTTCTTT.

V is TRBV28 and J is TRBJ2-7; D is perhaps TRBD2 (5 bases). Germline CDR1 MDHEN, CDR2 SYDVKM. The CDR3 has 13 residues. V lost 4 bases to trimming and J lost 2 bases, with 9 bases between them. The CDR3 DNA reads as TGTGCCAGCAGTTATATAGCGCCCTACGAGCAGTACTTC. This translates into CASSYIAPYEQYF.

J is TRBJ1-2 and V is TRBV4-2, with 9 bases matching TRBD1. Germline CDR1 and CDR2: LGHNA and YNFKEQ. The CDR3 sequence is 14 residues long. V shed 5 bases, J shed 8 bases, and the junction held 9 bases outside the gene matches. In nucleotides, the CDR3 is TGTGCCAGCAGCTACCGGGACAGGGACAACGGCTACACCTTC. Translating it yields CASSYRDRDNGYTF.

The rearrangement joins TRBV5-1 to TRBJ1-2; D is perhaps TRBD1 (6 bases). CDR1 and CDR2 (germline): SGHRS, YFSETQ. V gave up 5 bases and J gave up 0 bases, with 11 bases separating them. The length of the CDR3 is 14 residues. CDR3 protein: CASRKQGANYGYTF. The CDR3 DNA is TGCGCCAGCAGAAAACAGGGCGCTAACTATGGCTACACCTTC.

This clone was found a few times. The chain carries TRBV19 and TRBJ2-7; D remains ambiguous. The germline CDR1 and CDR2 sequences are LNHDA and SQIVND (reference sequence). V was pared by 1 base and J by 6 bases, with 16 bases between. CDR3 size: 15 residues. CDR3 sequence reads: CASSIGLSDGVEQYF. The CDR3 bases are TGTGCCAGTAGTATAGGCCTCTCCGACGGAGTCGAGCAGTACTTC.

Details on this clone: The germline gene is not matched at one end of the junction; a read error may be the cause. This CDR3 is also generated by other DNA sequences in the sample. The chain is built from TRBV11-2 and TRBJ2-1; 11 bases fit TRBD2. In germline, CDR1 is SGHAT, CDR2 FQNNGV. The CDR3 consists of 16 residues. The CDR3: CASSFALAGGPNEQFF. CDR3 nucleotides: TGTGCTAGCAGCTTCGCTTTAGCGGGAGGGCCGAATGAGCAGTTCTTC.

The CDR3 bases are TGTGCCAGCAGCCCACAGAGACAGAACACTGAAGCTTTCTTT. It is translated as CASSPQRQNTEAFF. The V gene is TRBV6-5, the J gene TRBJ1-1; no definite D call. The V gene lost 6 bases and the J gene lost 1 base, with 12 bases spanning the gap. The CDR3 loop spans 14 amino acids. Germline V CDR1 and CDR2: MNHEY, SVGAGI.

The chain employs TRBV30 and TRBJ1-5, with no clear D. Trimming took off 0 bases at V and 4 bases at J, with 10 bases between the two ends. The CDR3 is 14 amino acids. The germline gives CDR1 GTSNPN, CDR2 SVGIG (reference sequence). The DNA of the CDR3 is TGTGCCTGGAGTGTTGGGCTCCAGAATCAGCCCCAGCATTTT. Translating it yields CAWSVGLQNQPQHF.

This clone was seen a handful of times. V gene TRBV28 combines with J gene TRBJ1-3, with D maybe TRBD1 (5 bases). The V and J ends lost 10 bases and 0 bases respectively, with 10 bases between them. This CDR3 has 13 amino acids. Per germline, CDR1 MDHEN and CDR2 SYDVKM. Here the CDR3 reads CATFRVSGNTIYF. DNA of the CDR3: TGTGCCACTTTCAGGGTCTCTGGAAACACCATATATTTT. The full variable domain, with the rest looked up from reference TRBV28 and TRBJ1-3, is DVKVTQSSRYLVKRTGEKVFLECVQDMDHENMFWYRQDPGLGLRLIYFSYDVKMKEKGDIPEGYSVSREKKERFSLILESASTNQTSMYLCATFRVSGNTIYFGEGSWLTVV.

J is TRBJ1-1 and V is TRBV5-6; D is possibly TRBD1 (6 bases). The V gene lost 0 bases and the J gene lost 3 bases, with 15 bases spanning the gap. This CDR3 contains 16 residues. The germline CDR1 and CDR2 sequences are SGHDT and YYEEEE. The CDR3 DNA reads as TGTGCCAGCAGCTTGGACAGGGAAGGGATATACACTGAAGCTTTCTTT. Translating it yields CASSLDREGIYTEAFF.

This clone was seen only a few times. This chain uses TRBV7-8 with TRBJ1-4; TRBD1 agrees at 8 bases. Trimming cost V 5 bases and J 4 bases; bases outside gene matches: 9. This CDR3 contains 16 residues. Germline values: CDR1 SGHVS, CDR2 FQNEAQ. The CDR3 DNA follows: TGTGCCAGCAGCCCTAACAGGGGGGCCTTTAATGAAAAACTGTTTTTT. Its translation: CASSPNRGAFNEKLFF.

V usage is TRBV30 and J usage is TRBJ1-1, with TRBD1 matching 8 bases. This CDR3 has 14 residues. The V gene's germline CDR1 is GTSNPN and CDR2 SVGIG (reference sequence). V was clipped by 3 bases and J by 4 bases; unmatched bases: 7. CDR3 sequence reads: CAWRAGGAVTEAFF. The DNA for the CDR3 is TGTGCCTGGAGAGCAGGGGGCGCAGTCACTGAAGCTTTCTTT.

The rearrangement uses TRBV7-6 and TRBJ2-5; 9 bases map to TRBD1. CDR3 length: 16 amino acids. V lost 4 bases to trimming and J lost 5 bases; unmatched junction nucleotides: 11. Germline loops: CDR1 SGHVS, CDR2 FNYEAQ. The CDR3 spells CASSSRTGARGETQYF. The CDR3 nucleotides read TGTGCCAGCAGCTCCAGGACAGGGGCAAGAGGGGAGACCCAGTACTTC.

V and J are TRBV11-2 and TRBJ2-7; weak D call: TRBD1 (5 bases). The CDR3 runs to 14 residues. The germline V and J ends were trimmed by 1 base and 5 bases, with 12 bases remaining between them. Looked up from germline, CDR1 is SGHAT and CDR2 is FQNNGV. The CDR3 here is CASSLGNQGHEQYF. CDR3 coding DNA: TGTGCCAGCAGCTTAGGGAACCAGGGCCACGAGCAGTACTTC.

This clone was detected once. The V and J genes are TRBV6-6 and TRBJ2-1; maybe TRBD1 (6 bases). Trimming removed 7 bases at V and 8 bases at J, with 15 bases between. CDR1 and CDR2 from the germline V gene are MNHNY and SVGAGI (reference sequence). The CDR3 loop spans 13 amino acids. Written as DNA, the CDR3 is TGTGCCAGCACCTCGCCCAGGGGACATGAGCAGTTCTTC. It encodes CASTSPRGHEQFF.

A word on this clone: The identical CDR3 is also encoded by other nucleotide sequences in the sample. The chain is built from TRBV6-5 and TRBJ1-6, with 8 bases fitting TRBD1. The CDR3 runs 13 residues. J gave up 7 bases and V 5 bases, and 1 base lay outside the gene matches. In germline, CDR1 is MNHEY, CDR2 SVGAGI. The CDR3 sequence: CASSRQGNSPLHF. The CDR3 DNA follows: TGTGCCAGCAGTCGACAGGGGAATTCACCCCTCCACTTT.

The chain combines TRBV30 with TRBJ1-4, with D hard to call. V was cut by 0 bases and J by 5 bases, with 13 bases left in between. CDR3 length: 15 residues. Germline CDR1 reads GTSNPN; CDR2 reads SVGIG (reference sequence). The CDR3 reads CAWSVRSQRNEKLFF. The DNA for the CDR3 is TGTGCCTGGAGTGTACGGAGTCAGAGGAATGAAAAACTGTTTTTT.

The chain employs TRBV3-1 (or the pseudogene TRBV3-2) and TRBJ1-4; perhaps TRBD1 as D (5 bases). The V and J ends lost 1 base and 8 bases respectively, with 11 bases between them. The CDR3 consists of 14 residues. Germline V gene lookup returns CDR1 LGHDT and CDR2 YNNKEL (reference sequence). This CDR3 reads CASSQATGWEKLFF. The CDR3 DNA sequence: TGTGCCAGCAGCCAAGCAACAGGTTGGGAAAAACTGTTTTTT.